This T cell receptor (beta chain) appears in the sequencing data of a study of T-cell memory formation after mild COVID-19 (dated by TCRdb to the early 2020s). The study in broad terms: Most TCR sequence clusters were specific to one of the two donors. Longitudinal TCRalpha and TCRbeta repertoire sequencing tracked T-cell clones expanding and contracting after mild COVID-19 in two donors. Two young, previously healthy adult volunteers, one female and one male, were included in the cohort.

Ficoll-Paque density gradient centrifugation was the method used to isolate PBMCs. On this clonotype: What this receptor recognizes is not known. It has no much larger one-base neighbor in the sample; base qualities were not kept.

Sequencing was performed on an Illumina NovaSeq 6000. cDNA libraries for TCRalpha and TCRbeta were prepared by 5'RACE using constant-segment primers, with sample barcodes and unique molecular identifiers added. RNA was extracted from every sample with Trizol reagent. Libraries were amplified in two PCR steps, with a second sample barcode and Illumina TruSeq adapters added in the second step. Sequencing of libraries was performed on an Illumina NovaSeq with 2 x 150 bp paired-end reads. On the study's bioinformatics: Reads were demultiplexed and collapsed into UMI-guided consensus sequences with migec v1.2.7. Using mixcr v2.1.11, UMI consensuses were aligned to TRA and TRB V and J templates and then assembled into clonotypes. A clonotype was counted as expanded or contracted only when both edgeR and NoisET called the clonotype significant, with the noise models trained on biological replicates. For edgeR calls, the cutoffs were a false discovery rate-adjusted p below 0.01 and a log2 fold-change threshold of 1. As an exploratory analysis of dynamics, max-normalized trajectories of the 1000 most abundant clonotypes were examined by PCA with hierarchical clustering. Separately sequenced CD4+ and CD8+ repertoires were used to assign a CD4 or CD8 phenotype to each responding clone. TCRdb redid the processing of the public reads, applying fastp at Q25 and MiXCR, and retained in-frame beta chains. Rows are combined by CDR3 protein, so each entry shows the most common genes and DNA. In this record, the V and J calls reflect TCRdb's handling and not the investigators' own analysis. In all, the sample holds around 310,000 distinct CDR3 sequences, and 20% to 25% of those were seen once. The leading ten clones occupy around 20% of the sample.

CDR1 MNHEY and CDR2 SVGEGT are derived from the germline V gene. The CDR3 goes from the cysteine to the phenylalanine over 13 residues. Solely the CDR3 DNA is kept, with 39 bases framed from the first base. Here V drops 7 bases and J drops 4 bases, and the junction holds 4 bases not matched to any gene. Summary of the overall study and its limitations: Some responding clones were found in pre-infection memory, which suggests that pre-existing cross-reactive memory T cells took part in the SARS-CoV-2 response. Contracting CD4+ clones were located mainly in the CM and EM memory subsets, whereas CD8+ clones were found to be enriched in EMRA. Balanced CD4/CD8 phenotypes were observed for clones contracting from day 15 to 85, whereas a bias towards CD4+ was observed for a second wave of clones expanding from day 15 to 37. The study covered only two mild cases, and larger cohorts including severe cases with pre-infection samples were considered necessary. SARS-CoV-2 specificity was not confirmed for the second-wave clones peaking on day 37.

This TCR was recovered from a man aged 18 to 30 who had mild COVID-19 (a few samples of this study predate the infection). The sample titles of this study are shuffled in the database, so cell type and time point are left out; the donor was told from shared clones. The V gene is TRBV6-2 or TRBV6-3 and the J gene is TRBJ1-5, and TRBD1 matches 7 of the central bases. Sequenced: PBMCs or a T cell subset sorted from them (not recorded which). The CDR3 reads as follows: CASNRGFNQPQHF. Read as DNA, the sequence is TGTGCCAGCAACAGGGGTTTTAATCAGCCCCAGCATTTT.